This is a list of T cell receptor beta chains from one sample in a study of CD8+CD57+ T cells in acquired aplastic anemia. MiXCR, applied by TCRdb to the reads, yields one record per CDR3 protein. The sample has fewer than 200,000 distinct CDR3 sequences; 40% to 50% are singletons. The sequencing input was sorted CD4+, CD8+, or CD8+CD57+ T cells (not recorded which) from PBMCs. The receptors shown here come from a human donor with aplastic anemia. Each CDR3 is given with its conserved first and last residue. The order of the fields is J gene, D gene, clone size, V gene, CDR3 DNA, CDR3 protein. D genes are given only for firm matches. Part of the rows lack a size; the others show once, few, many or a class for expanded clones.

j_call: TRBJ1-1
d_call: NA
clone_size: many
v_call: TRBV5-4
cdr3_nt: TGTGCCAGCAGAATTGACAGGAACACTGAAGCTTTCTTT
cdr3_aa: CASRIDRNTEAFF

j_call: TRBJ2-7
d_call: TRBD2
clone_size: NA
v_call: TRBV19
cdr3_nt: TGTGCCAGTACTGGGGGGGAGACCTACGAGCAGTACTTC
cdr3_aa: CASTGGETYEQYF

j_call: TRBJ2-7
d_call: TRBD2
clone_size: NA
v_call: TRBV13
cdr3_nt: TGTGCCAGCAGCCTCCAGCGGGACTACGAGCAGTACTTC
cdr3_aa: CASSLQRDYEQYF

j_call: TRBJ1-1
d_call: NA
clone_size: many
v_call: TRBV12-3/TRBV12-4
cdr3_nt: TGTGCCAGCAGTTTGGCAGCGAACACTGAAGCTTTCTTT
cdr3_aa: CASSLAANTEAFF

j_call: TRBJ2-7
d_call: NA
clone_size: few
v_call: TRBV2
cdr3_nt: TGTGCCAGCAGTGTCGGAGGGTTTTACGAGCAGTACTTC
cdr3_aa: CASSVGGFYEQYF

j_call: TRBJ2-3
d_call: NA
clone_size: many
v_call: TRBV7-2
cdr3_nt: TGTGCCAGCAGCTTAGGACGGGGGATTATCACAGATACGCAGTATTTT
cdr3_aa: CASSLGRGIITDTQYF

j_call: TRBJ1-1
d_call: TRBD1
clone_size: NA
v_call: TRBV6-5
cdr3_nt: TGTGCCAGCAATTTGGACAGGGGGCCGTTGGGCACTGAAGCTTTCTTT
cdr3_aa: CASNLDRGPLGTEAFF

j_call: TRBJ1-3
d_call: NA
clone_size: NA
v_call: TRBV5-1
cdr3_nt: TGCGCCAGCGGCTTGGGAAGGGCGCACTCTGGAAACACCATATATTTT
cdr3_aa: CASGLGRAHSGNTIYF

j_call: TRBJ1-2
d_call: TRBD1
clone_size: NA
v_call: TRBV29-1
cdr3_nt: TGCAGCGTTGGAACCGGGACAGACTACTATGGCTACACCTTC
cdr3_aa: CSVGTGTDYYGYTF

j_call: TRBJ1-1
d_call: NA
clone_size: once
v_call: TRBV24-1
cdr3_nt: TGTGCCACCAGGGGTATTTCCTACACTGAAGCTTTCTTT
cdr3_aa: CATRGISYTEAFF

j_call: TRBJ1-2
d_call: NA
clone_size: NA
v_call: TRBV20-1
cdr3_nt: TGCAGTGCTAGAAAGGGGTTGGATGGCTACACCTTC
cdr3_aa: CSARKGLDGYTF

j_call: TRBJ2-3
d_call: NA
clone_size: NA
v_call: TRBV2
cdr3_nt: TGTGCCAGCAAGGAGTGGCGGTCGGGAGCAGATACGCAGTATTTT
cdr3_aa: CASKEWRSGADTQYF

j_call: TRBJ2-6
d_call: NA
clone_size: NA
v_call: TRBV7-2
cdr3_nt: TGTGCCAGCAGCTTAATGGTGTATGGGGCCAACGTCCTGACTTTC
cdr3_aa: CASSLMVYGANVLTF

j_call: TRBJ1-2
d_call: NA
clone_size: many
v_call: TRBV6-1
cdr3_nt: TGTGCCAGCAATCCCCCAGGGGAGACCTATGGCTACACCTTC
cdr3_aa: CASNPPGETYGYTF

j_call: TRBJ2-1
d_call: TRBD1
clone_size: NA
v_call: TRBV19
cdr3_nt: TGTGCCAGTACCACGACTCAGGGGGTCAATGAGCAGTTCTTC
cdr3_aa: CASTTTQGVNEQFF

j_call: TRBJ1-5
d_call: TRBD1
clone_size: NA
v_call: TRBV19
cdr3_nt: TGTGCCAGTAGTGTGGGACAGGTAGGCAATCAGCCCCGGCATTTT
cdr3_aa: CASSVGQVGNQPRHF

j_call: TRBJ1-3
d_call: NA
clone_size: once
v_call: TRBV2
cdr3_nt: TGTGCCAGCAGCCAGACCAGGGGCTCTGGAAACACCATATATTTT
cdr3_aa: CASSQTRGSGNTIYF

j_call: TRBJ2-5
d_call: NA
clone_size: many
v_call: TRBV9
cdr3_nt: TGTGCCAGCAGCGTAGAGGGGGGGGGCGGAGAGACCCAGTACTTC
cdr3_aa: CASSVEGGGGETQYF

j_call: TRBJ2-1
d_call: NA
clone_size: many
v_call: TRBV4-1
cdr3_nt: TGCGCCAGCAGCCAAGTCACCGTCGTTGATGAGCAGTTCTTC
cdr3_aa: CASSQVTVVDEQFF

j_call: TRBJ2-7
d_call: NA
clone_size: many
v_call: TRBV15
cdr3_nt: TGTGCCACCAGCAGAGGAGGCAGCACCTACGAGCAGTACTTC
cdr3_aa: CATSRGGSTYEQYF

j_call: TRBJ1-1
d_call: TRBD1
clone_size: NA
v_call: TRBV24-1
cdr3_nt: TGTGCCACCAGGCCCGGACAGGGGCTGAACACTGAAGCTTTCTTT
cdr3_aa: CATRPGQGLNTEAFF

j_call: TRBJ2-7
d_call: NA
clone_size: NA
v_call: TRBV4-1
cdr3_nt: TGCGCCAGCAGCCCGGAGACCGGGACAAGCTTCTACGAGCAGTACTTC
cdr3_aa: CASSPETGTSFYEQYF

j_call: TRBJ1-2
d_call: TRBD1
clone_size: many
v_call: TRBV7-8
cdr3_nt: TGTGCCAGCAGCTACTTAGGGACAGGTCCGGCCACCACCTTC
cdr3_aa: CASSYLGTGPATTF

j_call: TRBJ1-1
d_call: TRBD1
clone_size: many
v_call: TRBV7-2
cdr3_nt: TGTGCCAGCAGCCCAGGGGGCGCTCCGAGGAACACTGAAGCTTTCTTT
cdr3_aa: CASSPGGAPRNTEAFF

j_call: TRBJ1-5
d_call: NA
clone_size: many
v_call: TRBV20-1
cdr3_nt: TGCAGTGCGCATACAGGGTCTCAGCCCCAGCATTTT
cdr3_aa: CSAHTGSQPQHF

j_call: TRBJ2-7
d_call: NA
clone_size: NA
v_call: TRBV2
cdr3_nt: TGTGCCAGCAATCCCGGCTCACTGGGTGGCGAGCAGTACTTC
cdr3_aa: CASNPGSLGGEQYF

j_call: TRBJ1-3
d_call: NA
clone_size: NA
v_call: TRBV2
cdr3_nt: TGTGCCAGCAGTGAACAGGGACTCTCTGGAAACACCATATATTTT
cdr3_aa: CASSEQGLSGNTIYF

j_call: TRBJ1-1
d_call: TRBD1
clone_size: many
v_call: TRBV19
cdr3_nt: TGTGCCAGTATAAGGGACAGGGTGGGAACTGAAGCTTTCTTT
cdr3_aa: CASIRDRVGTEAFF